A selection of T cell receptor beta chains follows, all from one sample in a study of PD-L1 blockade in urothelial cancer. TCRdb's copy holds only in-frame clones and misses some; the assay was immunoSEQ multiplex PCR. The sample holds over 100,000 clones, about 88% seen once. The sample consisted of PBMCs, taken around atezolizumab (anti-PD-L1) treatment. The receptors come from a man aged 50 to 59 with urothelial cancer. Each CDR3 is given with its conserved first and last residue. D genes are given only for firm matches. Expanded clones are given a class, and other clones once, few, many or no size at all.

v_gene	j_gene	d_gene	abundance	CDR3nt	CDR3aa
TRBV11-3	TRBJ2-3	.	.	TGTGCCAGCAGCTTAGGCCCCCCCCGGGAAGAGACAGATACGCAGTATTTT	CASSLGPPREETDTQYF
TRBV30	TRBJ1-1	.	.	TGTGCCTGGAGTGTACCCTGGCAGGGAGGAACTGAAGCTTTCTTT	CAWSVPWQGGTEAFF
TRBV19	TRBJ2-7	TRBD1	.	TGTGCCAGTAGTCCAAGGGACAGGGGGCCTTACGAGCAGTACTTC	CASSPRDRGPYEQYF
TRBV7-2	TRBJ2-5	.	.	TGTGCCAGCAGCTTAATGTCGGTAGAGACCCAGTACTTC	CASSLMSVETQYF
TRBV7-9	TRBJ1-2	TRBD1	.	TGTGCCAGCAGCTTATTGGGGACAGGGCTGGAAGGCTACACCTTC	CASSLLGTGLEGYTF
TRBV5-3	TRBJ1-2	.	.	TGTGCCTATCCCCTTGGCCGTGGCTATGGCTACACCTTC	CAYPLGRGYGYTF
TRBV6-6	TRBJ2-7	.	.	TGTGCCAGCAGTTATCAGGGTTCCTACGAGCAGTACTTC	CASSYQGSYEQYF
TRBV5-5	TRBJ2-5	TRBD1	.	TGTGCCACTAGGGACAGGAACCAAGAGACCCAGTACTTC	CATRDRNQETQYF
TRBV18	TRBJ2-5	.	.	TGTGCCAGCTCACCTGGCCTCAGCGAGGGGACCCAGTACTTC	CASSPGLSEGTQYF
TRBV10-1	TRBJ1-2	TRBD1	.	TGCGCCAGCAGACTGACAGGGAGCGGCTACACCTTC	CASRLTGSGYTF
TRBV21-1	TRBJ2-6	.	.	TGTGCCAGCCCCGGCCCGGGACAGGGGGCGTCTGGGGCCAACGTCCTGACTTTC	CASPGPGQGASGANVLTF
TRBV5-6	TRBJ1-2	TRBD1	.	TGTGCCAGCAGCTTGGGGACAGGCACCTATGGCTACACCTTC	CASSLGTGTYGYTF
TRBV2	TRBJ1-4	TRBD1	once	TGTGCCAGCAGTCAGACAGGGATTAGACTGTTTTTT	CASSQTGIRLFF
TRBV28	TRBJ2-5	TRBD2	.	TGTGCCAGCAGTGGGACCGGACTAGCGGGAATTAAGTACTTC	CASSGTGLAGIKYF
TRBV7-9	TRBJ2-1	.	.	TGTGCCAGCAGCTCGCGCCCCCCCCAGTTCTTC	CASSSRPPQFF
TRBV6-4	TRBJ1-2	TRBD1	.	TGTGCCAGCATTAGTCCCAGGGGGGACTATGGCTACACCTTC	CASISPRGDYGYTF
TRBV7-2	TRBJ1-5	.	once	TGTGCCAGCAGCTTACAGGACAATCAGCCCCAGCATTTT	CASSLQDNQPQHF
TRBV21-1	TRBJ1-1	.	.	TGTGCCAGCAGCAAATGCGACAGTAACACTGAAGCTTTCTTT	CASSKCDSNTEAFF
TRBV28	TRBJ2-2	TRBD1	.	TGTGCCAGCAGTTTTACCGGACAGGGGACCGGGGAGGGGAAGCTGTTTTTT	CASSFTGQGTGEGKLFF
TRBV4-2	TRBJ1-3	.	.	TGTGCCAGCAGCCAACAGGGCTCTGGAAACACCATATATTTT	CASSQQGSGNTIYF
TRBV19	TRBJ2-7	TRBD2	.	TGTGCCAGTAGTACGTTGTCCGGGACTAGCGGGAGGCCCGAGCAGTACTTC	CASSTLSGTSGRPEQYF
TRBV9	TRBJ2-6	TRBD1	.	TGTGCCAGCAGCGTAGCCCAGACAGGGTGGATCGGTCCCGGGGCCAACGTCCTGACTTTC	CASSVAQTGWIGPGANVLTF
TRBV9	TRBJ2-5	TRBD1	.	TGTGCCAGCGGGACAGGTGAAGAGACCCAGTACTTC	CASGTGEETQYF
TRBV11-3	TRBJ1-1	.	.	TGTGCCAGCAGCTGGGGGGGGGAAAAGTGTTGTGCTTCCCGGGGTGGGGAAGCTTTCTTT	CASSWGGEKCCASRGGEAFF
TRBV30	TRBJ1-5	.	few	TGTGCCTGGGGGTCAGGGGACAATCAGCCCCAGCATTTT	CAWGSGDNQPQHF
TRBV7-9	TRBJ2-1	TRBD2	few	TGTGCCAGCAGCTTGAATAGCGGGAGCTACAATGAGCAGTTCTTC	CASSLNSGSYNEQFF
TRBV28	TRBJ1-2	TRBD1	few	TGTGCCAGCAGTGCCCAACCGGGACAGGGAAATGGCTACACCTTC	CASSAQPGQGNGYTF
TRBV7-2	TRBJ1-6	.	.	TGTGCCAGCAGCCTTCAGCCGATAGGGAGCTCCTATAATTCACCCCTCCACTTT	CASSLQPIGSSYNSPLHF
TRBV7-6	TRBJ2-1	TRBD2	.	TGTGCCAGCAGCTTAGGGGCGGGAGTCAATAATGAGCAGTTCTTC	CASSLGAGVNNEQFF
TRBV27	TRBJ1-5	TRBD1	.	TGTGCCAGCAGCCGACAGGGGCTGGGAAATCAGCCCCAGCATTTT	CASSRQGLGNQPQHF
TRBV7-2	TRBJ2-3	.	.	TGTGCCAGCAGCGGTAGCGGTAACACAGATACGCAGTATTTT	CASSGSGNTDTQYF
TRBV2	TRBJ2-1	.	.	TGTGCCAGCAGTGCTGACTTGAGCTCCTACAATGAGCAGTTCTTC	CASSADLSSYNEQFF
TRBV5-4	TRBJ2-1	TRBD2	.	TGTGCCAGCAGCGCCGAGGGCGTAGCGGGAACTAGTGAGCAGTTCTTC	CASSAEGVAGTSEQFF
TRBV19	TRBJ1-1	.	.	TGTGCCAGTAGTATGGGGGGGAAGGGGGAGTTGGCTGAAGCTTTCTTT	CASSMGGKGELAEAFF
TRBV7-8	TRBJ1-2	.	.	TGTGCCAGCAGCCCGGGCGGGGGGCAGAGAGGCTACACCTTC	CASSPGGGQRGYTF
TRBV5-1	TRBJ2-5	TRBD2	.	TGCGCCAGCAGCTGGGGACTAGCGGTGACCCAAGAGACCCAGTACTTC	CASSWGLAVTQETQYF
TRBV5-1	TRBJ2-5	TRBD2	.	TGCGCCAGCAGCTGGACTAGCGGTATAACGAGGGGTTGGGAAGAGACCCAGTACTTC	CASSWTSGITRGWEETQYF
TRBV5-1	TRBJ2-7	.	few	TGCGCCAGCAGCTTGGGACTGGGTTCGACCTACGAGCAGTACTTC	CASSLGLGSTYEQYF
TRBV2	TRBJ1-1	.	.	TGTGCCAGCACTGGGGGCCTAAGGGGCACTGAAGCTTTCTTT	CASTGGLRGTEAFF
TRBV28	TRBJ2-7	.	.	TGTGCCAGCATGGTGGGAGGCTCCTACGAGCAGTACTTC	CASMVGGSYEQYF
TRBV5-8	TRBJ1-2	.	once	TGTGCCAGCAGCTTCAGAACGAATGGCTACACCTTC	CASSFRTNGYTF
TRBV18	TRBJ2-7	TRBD1	.	TGTGCCAGCTCACCACCGGCAGGGGGCCCCAACGAGCAGTACTTC	CASSPPAGGPNEQYF
TRBV7-8	TRBJ2-3	TRBD2	.	TGTGCCAGCAGCTTTACGGGAGGGATGGTAGATACGCAGTATTTT	CASSFTGGMVDTQYF
TRBV9	TRBJ1-6	TRBD1	.	TGTGCCAGCAGTGACCGGGACAGGGGGTCAGGTTCACCCCTCCACTTT	CASSDRDRGSGSPLHF
TRBV5-4	TRBJ2-4	TRBD1	.	TGTGCCAGCAGCTTGGGGGGGACAGGGAGGGACATTCAGTACTTC	CASSLGGTGRDIQYF
TRBV5-1	TRBJ2-1	TRBD2	.	TGCGCCAGCAGCTTTGGAGCGGGAGGGCCTGGTGAGCAGTTCTTC	CASSFGAGGPGEQFF
TRBV6-5	TRBJ2-3	TRBD2	.	TGTGCCAGCAGTTATCTAGCGGGCGGCACAGATACGCAGTATTTT	CASSYLAGGTDTQYF
TRBV11-2	TRBJ2-1	.	.	TGTGCCAGCAGCTTAGATCTTCGGCGGGCGACCTACAATGAGCAGTTCTTC	CASSLDLRRATYNEQFF
TRBV9	TRBJ1-6	TRBD1	many	TGTGCCAGCAGCGCCTTGACAGGGACCCTCCACTTT	CASSALTGTLHF
TRBV6-4	TRBJ2-7	.	once	TGTGCCAGCAGTGAAAATCAGGGTGGCGAGCAGTACTTC	CASSENQGGEQYF
TRBV18	TRBJ2-1	.	.	TGTGCCAGCTCGTCTACTAGTTACAATGAGCAGTTCTTC	CASSSTSYNEQFF
TRBV10-3	TRBJ2-7	TRBD2	.	TGTGCCATCAGTGAGCTAGCGGGAGGGGACGAGCAGTACTTC	CAISELAGGDEQYF
TRBV28	TRBJ1-5	.	.	TGTGCCAGCAGTTTCCTCGGGGTAATCAATCAGCCCCAGCATTTT	CASSFLGVINQPQHF
TRBV6-1	TRBJ2-1	TRBD1	.	TGTGCCAGCAGGATACCGGGACAGGGGGTGATAGAGTTCTTC	CASRIPGQGVIEFF
TRBV18	TRBJ2-1	TRBD2	.	TGTGCCACCACACCCAGGGGGGCCCTAGGACTAGCGGATTACAATGAGCAGTTCTTC	CATTPRGALGLADYNEQFF
TRBV15	TRBJ1-5	.	once	TGTGCCACCAGCAGAGTGCCCAACCTCTTGGCAAGCAATCAGCCCCAGCATTTT	CATSRVPNLLASNQPQHF
TRBV2	TRBJ1-5	.	.	TGTGCCAGCAGTGACCAGGGCCCGTTGCCCCAGCATTTT	CASSDQGPLPQHF
TRBV27	TRBJ2-7	TRBD2	.	TGTGCCAGCAGTTTATCGGGATACAGCGGGAGGGCTGCCTACGAGCAGTACTTC	CASSLSGYSGRAAYEQYF
TRBV5-5	TRBJ1-3	.	.	TGTGCCAGCAGCCGGGGGGACAACTCTGGAAACACCATATATTTT	CASSRGDNSGNTIYF